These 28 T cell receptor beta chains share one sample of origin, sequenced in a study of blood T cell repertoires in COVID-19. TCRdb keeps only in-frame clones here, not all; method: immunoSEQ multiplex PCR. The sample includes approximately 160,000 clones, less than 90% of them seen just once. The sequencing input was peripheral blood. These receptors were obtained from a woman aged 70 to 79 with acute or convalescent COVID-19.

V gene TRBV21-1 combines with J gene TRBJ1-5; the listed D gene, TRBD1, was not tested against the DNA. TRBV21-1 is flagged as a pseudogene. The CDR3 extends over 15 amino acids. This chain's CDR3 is CASSKGPGSNQPQHF. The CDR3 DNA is TGTGCCAGCAGCAAAGGGCCAGGGAGCAATCAGCCCCAGCATTTT.

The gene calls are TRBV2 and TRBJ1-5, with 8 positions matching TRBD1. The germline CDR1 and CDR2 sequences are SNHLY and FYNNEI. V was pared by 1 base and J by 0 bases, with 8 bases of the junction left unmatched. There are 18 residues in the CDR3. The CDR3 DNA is TGTGCCAGCAGTGAAGGAGCAGGGGGCGACTATAGCAATCAGCCCCAGCATTTT. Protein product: CASSEGAGGDYSNQPQHF.

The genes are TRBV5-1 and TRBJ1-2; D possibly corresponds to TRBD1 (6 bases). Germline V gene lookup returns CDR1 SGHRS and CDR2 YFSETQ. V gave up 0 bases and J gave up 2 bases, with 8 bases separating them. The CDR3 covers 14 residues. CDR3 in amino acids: CASSLGQANYGYTF. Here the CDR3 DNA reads TGCGCCAGCAGCTTGGGACAGGCCAACTATGGCTACACCTTC.

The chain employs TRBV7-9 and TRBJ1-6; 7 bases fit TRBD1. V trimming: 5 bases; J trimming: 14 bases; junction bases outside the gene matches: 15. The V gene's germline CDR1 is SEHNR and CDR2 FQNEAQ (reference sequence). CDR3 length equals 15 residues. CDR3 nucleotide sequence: TGTGCCAGCAGCCAAAACAGGGGTGGGGTAGCGGCCCTCCACTTT. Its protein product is CASSQNRGGVAALHF.

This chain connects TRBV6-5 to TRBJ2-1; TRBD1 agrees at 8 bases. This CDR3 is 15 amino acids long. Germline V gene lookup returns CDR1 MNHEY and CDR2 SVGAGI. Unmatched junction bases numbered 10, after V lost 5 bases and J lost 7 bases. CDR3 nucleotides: TGTGCCAGCAGTCCCCCCGGACAGGGATTGAATGAGCAGTTCTTC. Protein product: CASSPPGQGLNEQFF.

CDR3 sequence: CASSALGLAGGLSYNEQFF. The CDR3 bases are TGCGCCAGCAGTGCCCTGGGACTAGCGGGAGGGTTGTCCTACAATGAGCAGTTCTTC. This sequence joins TRBV5-1 and TRBJ2-1; 16 bases are a match to TRBD2. CDR1 and CDR2 (germline): SGHRS, YFSETQ. The CDR3 consists of 19 residues. Trimming at V came to 5 bases and at J to 1 base, leaving 9 bases not matched to a gene.

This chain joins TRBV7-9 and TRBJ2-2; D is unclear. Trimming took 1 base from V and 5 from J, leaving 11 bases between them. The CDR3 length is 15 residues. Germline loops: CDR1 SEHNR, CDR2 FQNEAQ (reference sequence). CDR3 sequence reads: CASSLGSVQTGELFF. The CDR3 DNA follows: TGTGCCAGCAGCTTAGGATCAGTTCAGACCGGGGAGCTGTTTTTT.

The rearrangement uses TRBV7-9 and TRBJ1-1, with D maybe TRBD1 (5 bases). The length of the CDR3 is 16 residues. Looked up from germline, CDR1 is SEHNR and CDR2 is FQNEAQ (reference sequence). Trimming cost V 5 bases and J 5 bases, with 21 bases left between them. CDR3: CASSNHLTGFGTEAFF. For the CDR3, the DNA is TGTGCCAGCAGCAACCACCTAACAGGTTTTGGGACTGAAGCTTTCTTT.

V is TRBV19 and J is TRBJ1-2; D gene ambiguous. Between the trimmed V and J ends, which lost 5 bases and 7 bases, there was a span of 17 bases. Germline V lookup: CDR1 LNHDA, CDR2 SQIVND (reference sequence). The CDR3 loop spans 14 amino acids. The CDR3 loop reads CASSPMVVPSGYTF. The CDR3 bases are TGTGCCAGTAGTCCGATGGTTGTTCCGAGTGGCTACACCTTC.

DNA for the CDR3: TGTGCCAGCAGTTTAGCGGGCAGCCACACAGATACGCAGTATTTT. This codes for CASSLAGSHTDTQYF. The chain couples TRBV28 to TRBJ2-3; D may be TRBD2 (5 bases). The length of the CDR3 is 15 residues. V gave up 2 bases and J gave up 2 bases, with 11 bases separating them. Looked up from germline, CDR1 is MDHEN and CDR2 is SYDVKM.

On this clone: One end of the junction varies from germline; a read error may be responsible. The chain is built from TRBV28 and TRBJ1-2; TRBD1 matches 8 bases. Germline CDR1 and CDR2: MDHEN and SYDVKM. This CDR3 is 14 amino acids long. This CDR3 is CASSLNYGQGAISF. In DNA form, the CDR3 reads TGTGCCAGCAGTCTGAATTACGGACAGGGCGCTATCTCCTTC.

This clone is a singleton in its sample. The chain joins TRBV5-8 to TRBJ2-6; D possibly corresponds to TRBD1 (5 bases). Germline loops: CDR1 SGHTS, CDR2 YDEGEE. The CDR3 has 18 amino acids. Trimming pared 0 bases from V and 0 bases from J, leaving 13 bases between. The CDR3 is CASSLVLQGLSGANVLTF. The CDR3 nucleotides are TGTGCCAGCAGCTTGGTTTTGCAGGGCCTCTCTGGGGCCAACGTCCTGACTTTC.

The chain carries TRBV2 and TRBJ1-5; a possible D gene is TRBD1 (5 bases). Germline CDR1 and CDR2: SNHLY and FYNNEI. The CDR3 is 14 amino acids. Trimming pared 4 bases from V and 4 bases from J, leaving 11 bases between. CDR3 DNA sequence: TGTGCCAGCAGTGTCGGCAGGGTTAATCAGCCCCAGCATTTT. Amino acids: CASSVGRVNQPQHF.

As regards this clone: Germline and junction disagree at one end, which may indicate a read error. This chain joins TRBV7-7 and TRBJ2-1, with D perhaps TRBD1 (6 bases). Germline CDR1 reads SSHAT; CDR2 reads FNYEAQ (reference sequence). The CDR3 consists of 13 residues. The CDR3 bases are TGTGCTAGCAGCTTAGACAGGATGAATGAGCAGTTCTTC. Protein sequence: CASSLDRMNEQFF.

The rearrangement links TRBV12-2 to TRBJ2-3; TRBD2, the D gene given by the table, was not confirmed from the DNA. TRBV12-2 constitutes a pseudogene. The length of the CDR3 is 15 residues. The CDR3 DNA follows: TGTGCAAGTCGCTTGTTAGCGGTATGCACAGATACGCAGTATTTT. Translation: CASRLLAVCTDTQYF.

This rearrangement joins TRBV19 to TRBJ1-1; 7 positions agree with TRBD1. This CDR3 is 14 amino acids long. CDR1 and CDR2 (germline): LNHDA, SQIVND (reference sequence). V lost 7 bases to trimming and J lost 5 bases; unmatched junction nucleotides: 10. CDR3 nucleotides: TGTGCCAGTACCCCGGCAGGGGGGAGTACTGAAGCTTTCTTT. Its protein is CASTPAGGSTEAFF. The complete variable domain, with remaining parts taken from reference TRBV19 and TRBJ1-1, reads DGGITQSPKYLFRKEGQNVTLSCEQNLNHDAMYWYRQDPGQGLRLIYYSQIVNDFQKGDIAEGYSVSREKKESFPLTVTSAQKNPTAFYLCASTPAGGSTEAFFGQGTRLTVV.

In DNA form, the CDR3 reads TGTGCCAGCACCCAGGGGGGACAGATCTATGGCTACACCTTC. It yields the protein CASTQGGQIYGYTF. The chain joins TRBV6-6 to TRBJ1-2, with 7 nucleotides matching TRBD1. In germline, CDR1 is MNHNY, CDR2 SVGAGI (reference sequence). The CDR3 runs to 14 residues. J gave up 4 bases and V 7 bases, and 9 bases lay outside the gene matches.

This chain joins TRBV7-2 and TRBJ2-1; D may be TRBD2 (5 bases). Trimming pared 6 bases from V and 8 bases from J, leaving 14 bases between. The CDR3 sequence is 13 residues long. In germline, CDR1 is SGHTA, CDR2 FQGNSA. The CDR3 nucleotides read TGTGCCAGCAGTCAGACACCTAGCTATGAGCAGTTCTTC. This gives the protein CASSQTPSYEQFF.

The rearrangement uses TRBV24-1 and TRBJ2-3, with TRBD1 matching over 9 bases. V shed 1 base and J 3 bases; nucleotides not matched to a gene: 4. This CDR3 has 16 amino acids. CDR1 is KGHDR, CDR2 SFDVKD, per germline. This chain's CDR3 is CATSDLGTGLTDTQYF. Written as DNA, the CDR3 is TGTGCCACCAGTGATTTAGGGACAGGGCTGACAGATACGCAGTATTTT.

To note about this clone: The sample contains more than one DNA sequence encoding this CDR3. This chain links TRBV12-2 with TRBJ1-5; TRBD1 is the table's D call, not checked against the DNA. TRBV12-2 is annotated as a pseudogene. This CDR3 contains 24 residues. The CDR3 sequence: CASRLARGPAMGGDRGSARQPQHF. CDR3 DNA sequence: TGTGCAAGTCGCTTAGCGCGAGGGCCCGCGATGGGTGGAGACAGGGGATCGGCAAGACAGCCCCAGCATTTT.

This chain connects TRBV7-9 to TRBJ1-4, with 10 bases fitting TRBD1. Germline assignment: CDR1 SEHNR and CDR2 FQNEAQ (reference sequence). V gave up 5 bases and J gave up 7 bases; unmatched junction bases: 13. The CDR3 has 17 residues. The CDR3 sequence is CASSAGTGDSVFEKLFF. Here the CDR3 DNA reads TGTGCCAGCAGCGCCGGGACAGGGGACTCGGTTTTTGAAAAACTGTTTTTT.

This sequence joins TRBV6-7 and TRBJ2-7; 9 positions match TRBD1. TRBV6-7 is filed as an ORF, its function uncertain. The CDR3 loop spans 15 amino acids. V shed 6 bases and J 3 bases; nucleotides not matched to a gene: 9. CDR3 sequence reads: CASRRLRDRDYEQYF. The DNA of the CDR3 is TGTGCCAGCAGAAGGCTCCGGGACAGGGACTACGAGCAGTACTTC.

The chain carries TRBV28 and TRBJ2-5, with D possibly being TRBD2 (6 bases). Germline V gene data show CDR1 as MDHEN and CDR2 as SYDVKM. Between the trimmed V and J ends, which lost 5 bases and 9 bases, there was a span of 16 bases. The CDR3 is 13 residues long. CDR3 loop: CASSPKRPGAQYF. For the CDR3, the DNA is TGTGCCAGCAGTCCGAAGCGGCCGGGGGCCCAGTACTTC.

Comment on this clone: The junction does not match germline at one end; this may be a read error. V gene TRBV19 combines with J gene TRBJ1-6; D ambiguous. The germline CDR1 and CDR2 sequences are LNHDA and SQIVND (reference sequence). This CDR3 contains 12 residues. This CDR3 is CASSIQNSPLHF. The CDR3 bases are TGTGCCAGTAGTATCCAGAATTCGCCCCTCCACTTT. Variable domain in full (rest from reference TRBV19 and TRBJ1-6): DGGITQSPKYLFRKEGQNVTLSCEQNLNHDAMYWYRQDPGQGLRLIYYSQIVNDFQKGDIAEGYSVSREKKESFPLTVTSAQKNPTAFYLCASSIQNSPLHFGNGTRLTVT.

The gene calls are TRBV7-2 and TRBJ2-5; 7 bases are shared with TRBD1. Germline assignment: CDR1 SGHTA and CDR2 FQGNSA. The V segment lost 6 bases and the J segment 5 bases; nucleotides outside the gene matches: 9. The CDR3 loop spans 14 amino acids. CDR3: CASSRYDRVETQYF. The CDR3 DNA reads TGTGCCAGCAGTCGTTACGACAGGGTTGAGACCCAGTACTTC. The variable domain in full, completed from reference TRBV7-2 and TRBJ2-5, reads GAGVSQSPSNKVTEKGKDVELRCDPISGHTALYWYRQSLGQGLEFLIYFQGNSAPDKSGLPSDRFSAERTGGSVSTLTIQRTQQEDSAVYLCASSRYDRVETQYFGPGTRLLVL.

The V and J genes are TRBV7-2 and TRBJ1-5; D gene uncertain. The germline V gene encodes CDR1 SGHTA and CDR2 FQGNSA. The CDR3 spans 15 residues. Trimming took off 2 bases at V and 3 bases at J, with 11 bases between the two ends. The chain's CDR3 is CASSLSPGNNQPQHF. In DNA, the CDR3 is TGTGCCAGCAGCTTAAGCCCAGGCAACAATCAGCCCCAGCATTTT.

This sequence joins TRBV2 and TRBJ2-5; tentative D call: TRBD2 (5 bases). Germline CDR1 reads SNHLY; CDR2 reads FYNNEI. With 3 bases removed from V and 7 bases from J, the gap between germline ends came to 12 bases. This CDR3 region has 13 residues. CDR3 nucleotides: TGTGCCAGCAGTGACAGGCCAGAGGGGACCCAGTACTTC. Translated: CASSDRPEGTQYF. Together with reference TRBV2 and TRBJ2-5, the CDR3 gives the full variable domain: EPEVTQTPSHQVTQMGQEVILRCVPISNHLYFYWYRQILGQKVEFLVSFYNNEISEKSEIFDDQFSVERPDGSNFTLKIRSTKLEDSAMYFCASSDRPEGTQYFGPGTRLLVL.

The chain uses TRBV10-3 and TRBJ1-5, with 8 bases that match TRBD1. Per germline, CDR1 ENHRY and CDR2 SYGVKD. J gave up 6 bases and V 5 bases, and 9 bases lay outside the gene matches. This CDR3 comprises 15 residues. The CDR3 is CAISPDRGNSQPQHF. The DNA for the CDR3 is TGTGCCATCAGTCCCGACAGGGGAAACAGTCAGCCCCAGCATTTT.